This TCR beta chain was recorded in a study of T cell responses to AZD1222 COVID-19 vaccine. Whole-study findings and limits: At 160-218 and 743-854, vaccine-associated CD4 TCRs were dominant, and they spanned spike. Reportedly, nearly half of unique spike TCRs recognized epitopes outside B.1.351/B.1.1.7 mutations.

The CDR3 is 13 residues long. V shed 7 bases and J 3 bases; nucleotides not matched to a gene: 2. CDR1 MNHEY and CDR2 SVGAGI come from the germline V gene. Sequencing used immunoSEQ multiplex PCR; TCRdb keeps in-frame clones, though not all of them. The sample lists some 190,000 clones, about nine tenths seen once, with approximately 1.8% in the top ten. On this clone: Its antigen is not identified.

The chain links TRBV6-5 to TRBJ2-7, with 11 bases fitting TRBD2. The material was peripheral blood, obtained 28 days after the second AZD1222 dose. The TCR was taken from an adult who received the AZD1222 COVID-19 vaccine. As DNA, the CDR3 is TGTGCCAGCATAGGACTAGCGGGCTACGAGCAGTACTTC. It encodes CASIGLAGYEQYF.